In this sample, the clone carrying this TCR beta chain turned up once. Its matching antigen is unknown. This sample was included in a study of T cell repertoires in cytomegalovirus infection. TCRdb redid the calling of the reads with MiXCR, one entry per CDR3 protein. Of about 340,000 distinct CDR3 sequences listed, 25% to 30% are singletons. The study, taken as a whole, reports: Within the response measured ex vivo, HLA-C-restricted CMV-specific TCR beta clonotypes were dominant.

This CDR3 has 14 residues. CDR1 is MNHEY, CDR2 SVGAGI, per germline. V shed 6 bases and J shed 3 bases, with 15 bases lying between them. The material was cultured PBMCs, obtained from culture after CMV antigen stimulation. The chain employs TRBV6-5 and TRBJ2-7; possibly TRBD1 or TRBD2 for D (5 bases each). The receptor comes from a human donor in good health (CMV status not recorded). Some clones in this sample may be carry-over from other donors' samples. The CDR3, as DNA: TGTGCCAGCAGCCGCTTCTCTGGGGGCTACGAGCAGTACTTC. It translates to CASSRFSGGYEQYF.